These 6 T cell receptor beta chains share one sample of origin, sequenced in a study of early T cells in non-severe SARS-CoV-2 infection. TCRdb processed the 5' RACE reads anew with MiXCR; each CDR3 protein has one entry. This sample has around 86,000 distinct CDR3 sequences, with 14% to 15% found just once. The specimen was whole blood. The receptors shown here come from an adult who was a healthcare worker with PCR-confirmed SARS-CoV-2 infection or an uninfected control (not recorded which).

This clonotype was seen a single time. The CDR3 nucleotides read TGCGCCAGCAGCCCCGGGAGGCTAGCGGGGGGGCCCTCCTACAATGAGCAGTTCTTC. Protein: CASSPGRLAGGPSYNEQFF. The chain uses TRBV5-1 and TRBJ2-1; the match to TRBD2 covers 12 bases. Germline assignment: CDR1 SGHRS and CDR2 YFSETQ. Trimming at V came to 4 bases and at J to 0 bases, leaving 11 bases not matched to a gene. The CDR3 length is 19 residues.

J is TRBJ2-6 and V is TRBV19; 9 bases align to TRBD1. The CDR3 is made up of 16 amino acids. V shed 4 bases, J shed 2 bases, and the junction held 3 bases outside the gene matches. The germline V gene encodes CDR1 LNHDA and CDR2 SQIVND (reference sequence). The CDR3 here is CASSRDRAPGANVLTF. The CDR3 DNA follows: TGTGCCAGTAGTAGGGACAGGGCCCCTGGGGCCAACGTCCTGACTTTC.

This chain uses TRBV29-1 with TRBJ1-2; the D gene is possibly TRBD1 (5 bases). The germline gives CDR1 SQVTM, CDR2 ANQGSEA. V was pared by 3 bases and J by 2 bases, with 10 bases between. The CDR3 runs to 13 residues. CDR3 coding DNA: TGCAGCGTTGAGTCAGGGTCGAACTATGGCTACACCTTC. Its translation: CSVESGSNYGYTF.

The chain links TRBV3-1 to TRBJ1-5; no reliable D call. V was pared by 2 bases and J by 5 bases, with 10 bases between. Germline CDR1 reads LGHDT; CDR2 reads YNNKEL (reference sequence). CDR3 length equals 14 residues. CDR3 in DNA: TGTGCCAGCAGCCAATCGCGGCGGGATCAGCCCCAGCATTTT. It translates to CASSQSRRDQPQHF.

The table lists this clonotype with a few counts. The chain's CDR3 is CASRPRYSTDTQYF. DNA for the CDR3: TGTGCCAGTAGACCCAGATACAGCACAGATACGCAGTATTTT. The V and J genes are TRBV19 and TRBJ2-3; D call uncertain. With 6 bases removed from V and 0 bases from J, the gap between germline ends came to 10 bases. The V gene's germline CDR1 is LNHDA and CDR2 SQIVND (reference sequence). This CDR3 contains 14 residues.

In this sample, this clonotype turned up a few times. The gene calls are TRBV6-2 or TRBV6-3 and TRBJ1-5, with 7 bases identical to TRBD1. The junction had 11 bases not matched to a gene; V was cut back by 5 bases and J by 10 bases. Germline CDR1 reads MNHEY; CDR2 reads SVGEGT. CDR3 length: 14 amino acids. The DNA of the CDR3 is TGTGCCAGCAGTCCGGACAGGCGCCGGAGTCCCCAGCATTTT. Translating it yields CASSPDRRRSPQHF.